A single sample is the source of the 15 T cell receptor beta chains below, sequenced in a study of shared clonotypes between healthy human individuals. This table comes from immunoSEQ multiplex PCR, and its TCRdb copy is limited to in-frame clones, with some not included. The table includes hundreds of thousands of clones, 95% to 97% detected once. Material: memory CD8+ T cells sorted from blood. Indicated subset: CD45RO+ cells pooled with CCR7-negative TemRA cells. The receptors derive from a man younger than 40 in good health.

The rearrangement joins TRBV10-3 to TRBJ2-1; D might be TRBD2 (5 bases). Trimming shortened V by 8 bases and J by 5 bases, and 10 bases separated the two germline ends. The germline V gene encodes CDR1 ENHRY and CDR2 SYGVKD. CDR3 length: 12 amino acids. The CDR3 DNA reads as TGTGCCATCGGACTTGGGAACAATGAGCAGTTCTTC. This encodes CAIGLGNNEQFF.

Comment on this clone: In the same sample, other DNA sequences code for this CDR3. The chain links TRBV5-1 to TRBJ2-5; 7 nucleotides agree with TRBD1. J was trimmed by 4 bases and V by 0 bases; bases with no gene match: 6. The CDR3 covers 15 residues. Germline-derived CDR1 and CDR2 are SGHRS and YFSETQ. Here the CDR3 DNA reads TGCGCCAGCAGCTTGGGGACAGGTCTGGGAGAGACCCAGTACTTC. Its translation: CASSLGTGLGETQYF.

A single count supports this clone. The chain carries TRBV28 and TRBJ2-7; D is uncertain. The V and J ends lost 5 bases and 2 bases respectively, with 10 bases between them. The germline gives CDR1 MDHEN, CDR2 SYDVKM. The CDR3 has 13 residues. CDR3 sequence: CASSGSGPYEQYF. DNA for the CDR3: TGTGCCAGCAGTGGGTCCGGGCCCTACGAGCAGTACTTC.

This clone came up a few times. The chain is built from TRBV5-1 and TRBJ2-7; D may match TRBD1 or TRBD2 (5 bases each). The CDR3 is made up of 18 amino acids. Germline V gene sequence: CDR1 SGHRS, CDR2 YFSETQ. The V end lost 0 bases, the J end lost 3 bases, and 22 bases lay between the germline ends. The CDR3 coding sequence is TGCGCCAGCAGCTTGGAGGTACCGGGACCAACAAATTACTACGAGCAGTACTTC. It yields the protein CASSLEVPGPTNYYEQYF.

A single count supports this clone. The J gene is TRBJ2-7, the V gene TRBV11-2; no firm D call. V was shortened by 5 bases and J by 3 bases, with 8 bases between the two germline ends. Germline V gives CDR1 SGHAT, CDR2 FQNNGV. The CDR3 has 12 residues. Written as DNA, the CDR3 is TGTGCCAGCAGCCCGACACTCTACGAGCAGTACTTC. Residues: CASSPTLYEQYF.

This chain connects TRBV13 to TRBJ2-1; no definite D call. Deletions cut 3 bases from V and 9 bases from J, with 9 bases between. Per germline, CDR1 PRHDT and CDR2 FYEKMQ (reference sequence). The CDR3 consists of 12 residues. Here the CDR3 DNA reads TGTGCCAGCAGCTTTGCCGGAAGTGAGCAGTTCTTC. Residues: CASSFAGSEQFF.

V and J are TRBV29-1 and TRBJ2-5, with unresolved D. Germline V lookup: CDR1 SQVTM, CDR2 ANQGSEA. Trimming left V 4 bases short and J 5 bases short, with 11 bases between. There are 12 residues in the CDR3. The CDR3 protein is CSVVGLEETQYF. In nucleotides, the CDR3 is TGCAGCGTTGTAGGGTTGGAGGAGACCCAGTACTTC.

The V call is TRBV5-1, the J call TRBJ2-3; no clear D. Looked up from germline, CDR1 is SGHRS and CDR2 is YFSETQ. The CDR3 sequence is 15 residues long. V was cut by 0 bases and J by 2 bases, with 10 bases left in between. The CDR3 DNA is TGCGCCAGCAGCTTGGGTGGTGCCCTCACAGATACGCAGTATTTT. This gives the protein CASSLGGALTDTQYF.

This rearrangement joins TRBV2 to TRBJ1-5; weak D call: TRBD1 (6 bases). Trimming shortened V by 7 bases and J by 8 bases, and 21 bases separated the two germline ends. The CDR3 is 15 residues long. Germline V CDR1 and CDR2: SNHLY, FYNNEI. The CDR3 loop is CASTKDKGGGEPQHF. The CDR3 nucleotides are TGTGCCAGCACTAAAGACAAAGGGGGGGGTGAGCCCCAGCATTTT.

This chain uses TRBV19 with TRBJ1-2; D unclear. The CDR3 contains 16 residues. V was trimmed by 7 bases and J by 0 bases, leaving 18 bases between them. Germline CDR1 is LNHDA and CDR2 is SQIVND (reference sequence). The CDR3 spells CASNIQWRPANYGYTF. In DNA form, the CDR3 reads TGTGCCAGTAACATACAGTGGCGCCCGGCTAACTATGGCTACACCTTC.

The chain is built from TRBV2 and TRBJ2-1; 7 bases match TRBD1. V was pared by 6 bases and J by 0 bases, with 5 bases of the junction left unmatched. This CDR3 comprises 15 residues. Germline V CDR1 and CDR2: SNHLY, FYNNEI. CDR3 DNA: TGTGCCAGCAGGTCCGGGACAGCCTCCTACAATGAGCAGTTCTTC. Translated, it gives CASRSGTASYNEQFF.

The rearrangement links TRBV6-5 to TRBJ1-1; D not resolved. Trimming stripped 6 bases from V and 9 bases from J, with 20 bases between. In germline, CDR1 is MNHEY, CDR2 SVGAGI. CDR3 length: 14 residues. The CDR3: CASSPTPTSKKAFF. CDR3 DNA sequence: TGTGCCAGCAGCCCCACGCCTACGAGTAAAAAAGCTTTCTTT.

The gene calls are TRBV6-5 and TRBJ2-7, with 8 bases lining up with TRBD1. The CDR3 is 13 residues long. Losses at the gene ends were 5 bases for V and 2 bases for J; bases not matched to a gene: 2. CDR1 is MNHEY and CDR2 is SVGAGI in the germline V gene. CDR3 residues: CASSRTGPYEQYF. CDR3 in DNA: TGTGCCAGCAGTCGGACAGGGCCCTACGAGCAGTACTTC.

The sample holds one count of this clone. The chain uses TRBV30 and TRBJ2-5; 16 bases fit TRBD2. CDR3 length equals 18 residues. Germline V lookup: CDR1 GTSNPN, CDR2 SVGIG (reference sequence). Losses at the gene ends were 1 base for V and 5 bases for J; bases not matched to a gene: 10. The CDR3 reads CAWSGGTSGRAPQETQYF. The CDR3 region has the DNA TGTGCCTGGAGTGGGGGGACTAGCGGGAGGGCCCCCCAGGAGACCCAGTACTTC.

CDR3 loop: CSATGGNTIYF. In nucleotides, the CDR3 is TGCAGTGCTACGGGAGGAAACACCATATATTTT. V usage is TRBV20-1 and J usage is TRBJ1-3, with D uncertain. This CDR3 spans 11 amino acids. Trimming took 4 bases from V and 4 from J, leaving 5 bases between them. Germline values: CDR1 DFQATT, CDR2 SNEGSKA (reference sequence).